This T cell receptor beta chain was recovered during a study of blood T cell repertoires in COVID-19. Each participant's cohort was designated according to participant-reported clinical history. The data were produced by immunoSEQ multiplex PCR, yet TCRdb's version contains in-frame clones alone and is incomplete. The repertoire includes some 260,000 clones, roughly 80% of them detected once, and around 4.1% sits in the top ten. The sample taken for sequencing was PBMCs or T cells enriched from blood (not recorded which). The clonotype comes from a man younger than 45 with acute COVID-19.

CDR3 loop: CASSLAQGVFETQYF. The DNA of the CDR3 is TGCGCCAGCAGCTTAGCACAGGGGGTTTTTGAGACCCAGTACTTC. The chain couples TRBV5-1 to TRBJ2-5; TRBD1 agrees at 8 bases. Trimming took 2 bases from V and 5 from J; bases not matched to a gene: 8. Germline CDR1 reads SGHRS; CDR2 reads YFSETQ. This CDR3 comprises 15 residues. Together with reference TRBV5-1 and TRBJ2-5, the CDR3 gives the full variable domain: KAGVTQTPRYLIKTRGQQVTLSCSPISGHRSVSWYQQTPGQGLQFLFEYFSETQRNKGNFPGRFSGRQFSNSRSEMNVSTLELGDSALYLCASSLAQGVFETQYFGPGTRLLVL.